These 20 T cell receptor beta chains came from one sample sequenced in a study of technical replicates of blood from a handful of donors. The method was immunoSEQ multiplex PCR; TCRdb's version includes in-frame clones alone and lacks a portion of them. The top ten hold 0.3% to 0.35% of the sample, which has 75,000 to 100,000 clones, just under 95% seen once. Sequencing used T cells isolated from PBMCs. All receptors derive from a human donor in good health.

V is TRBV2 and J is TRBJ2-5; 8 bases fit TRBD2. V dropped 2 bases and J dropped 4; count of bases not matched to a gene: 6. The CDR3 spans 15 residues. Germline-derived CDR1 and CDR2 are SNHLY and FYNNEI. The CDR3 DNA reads TGTGCCAGCAGTGAAATAGCGGGATTGCGAGAGACCCAGTACTTC. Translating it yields CASSEIAGLRETQYF.

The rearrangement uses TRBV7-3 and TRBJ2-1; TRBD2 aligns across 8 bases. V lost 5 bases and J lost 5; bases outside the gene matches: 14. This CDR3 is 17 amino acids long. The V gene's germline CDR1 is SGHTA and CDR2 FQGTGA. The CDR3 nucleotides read TGTGCCAGCAGCCTCGTCTTAGGGAGCGGGGGTCACAATGAGCAGTTCTTC. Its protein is CASSLVLGSGGHNEQFF.

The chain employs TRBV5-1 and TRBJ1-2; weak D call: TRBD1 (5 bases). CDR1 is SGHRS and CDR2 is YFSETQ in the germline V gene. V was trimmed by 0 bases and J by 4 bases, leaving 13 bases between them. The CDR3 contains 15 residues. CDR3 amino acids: CASSLGGELSYGYTF. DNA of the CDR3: TGCGCCAGCAGCTTGGGGGGCGAGTTATCCTATGGCTACACCTTC.

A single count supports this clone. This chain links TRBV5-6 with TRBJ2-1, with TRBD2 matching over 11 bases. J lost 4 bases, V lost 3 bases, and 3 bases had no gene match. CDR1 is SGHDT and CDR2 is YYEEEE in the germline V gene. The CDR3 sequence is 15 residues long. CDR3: CASSSSSGRYNEQFF. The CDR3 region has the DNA TGTGCCAGCAGCTCTTCTAGCGGGAGGTACAATGAGCAGTTCTTC.

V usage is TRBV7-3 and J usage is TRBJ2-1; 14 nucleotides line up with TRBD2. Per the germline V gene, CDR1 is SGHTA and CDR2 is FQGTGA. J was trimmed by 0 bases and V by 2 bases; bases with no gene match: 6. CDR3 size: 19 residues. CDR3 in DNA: TGTGCCAGCAGCTTACTGGGAGGGACTAGCGGGAGCTCCTACAATGAGCAGTTCTTC. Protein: CASSLLGGTSGSSYNEQFF.

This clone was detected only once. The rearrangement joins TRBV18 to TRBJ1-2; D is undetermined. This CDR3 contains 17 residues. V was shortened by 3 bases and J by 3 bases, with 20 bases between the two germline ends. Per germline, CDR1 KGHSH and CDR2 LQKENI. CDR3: CASSPLPILLADYGYTF. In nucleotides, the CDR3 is TGTGCCAGCTCACCGCTCCCCATATTACTGGCGGACTATGGCTACACCTTC.

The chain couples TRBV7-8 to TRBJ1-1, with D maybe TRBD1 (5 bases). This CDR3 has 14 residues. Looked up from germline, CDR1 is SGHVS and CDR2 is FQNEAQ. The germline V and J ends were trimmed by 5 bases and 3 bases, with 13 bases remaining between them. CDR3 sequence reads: CASSLGGMDTEAFF. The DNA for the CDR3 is TGTGCCAGCAGCCTCGGGGGAATGGACACTGAAGCTTTCTTT.

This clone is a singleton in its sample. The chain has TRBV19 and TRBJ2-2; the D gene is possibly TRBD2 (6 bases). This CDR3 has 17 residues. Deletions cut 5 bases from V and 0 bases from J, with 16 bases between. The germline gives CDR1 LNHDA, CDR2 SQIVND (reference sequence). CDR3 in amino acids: CASSGQGLYPNTGELFF. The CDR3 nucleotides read TGTGCCAGTAGTGGGCAGGGACTTTACCCGAACACCGGGGAGCTGTTTTTT.

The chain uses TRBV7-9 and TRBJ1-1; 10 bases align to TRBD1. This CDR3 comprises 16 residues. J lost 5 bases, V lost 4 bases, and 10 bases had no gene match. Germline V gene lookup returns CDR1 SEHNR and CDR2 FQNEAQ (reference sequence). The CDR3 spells CASSSLRDRGSTEAFF. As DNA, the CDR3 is TGTGCCAGCAGCTCCCTCCGGGACAGGGGAAGTACTGAAGCTTTCTTT.

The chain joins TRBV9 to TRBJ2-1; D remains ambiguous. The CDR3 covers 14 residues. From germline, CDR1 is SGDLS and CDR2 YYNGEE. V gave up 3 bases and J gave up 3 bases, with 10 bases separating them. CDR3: CASSDNMYYNEQFF. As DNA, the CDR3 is TGTGCCAGCAGCGACAACATGTACTACAATGAGCAGTTCTTC.

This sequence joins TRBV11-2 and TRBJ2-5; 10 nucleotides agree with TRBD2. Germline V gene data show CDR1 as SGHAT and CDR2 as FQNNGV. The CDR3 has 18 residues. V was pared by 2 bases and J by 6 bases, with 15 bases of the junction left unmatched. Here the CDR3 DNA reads TGTGCCAGCAGCTTATTAGATCTAGCGGGAGACGGAAAAAAGACCCAGTACTTC. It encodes CASSLLDLAGDGKKTQYF.

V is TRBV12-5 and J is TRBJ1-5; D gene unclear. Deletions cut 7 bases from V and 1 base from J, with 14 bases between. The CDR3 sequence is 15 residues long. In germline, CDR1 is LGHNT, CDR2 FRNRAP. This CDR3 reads CASVSPPGSNQPQHF. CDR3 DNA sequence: TGTGCTAGTGTCTCCCCACCGGGGAGCAATCAGCCCCAGCATTTT.

In nucleotides, the CDR3 is TGCGCCAGCACGTGGCCAGGGGCTAACTATGGCTACACCTTC. Translation gives CASTWPGANYGYTF. The V call is TRBV5-1, the J call TRBJ1-2; TRBD1 is a possible D gene (6 bases). Germline assignment: CDR1 SGHRS and CDR2 YFSETQ. The V end was cut by 6 bases, the J end by 0 bases, with 12 bases between. The CDR3 spans 14 residues.

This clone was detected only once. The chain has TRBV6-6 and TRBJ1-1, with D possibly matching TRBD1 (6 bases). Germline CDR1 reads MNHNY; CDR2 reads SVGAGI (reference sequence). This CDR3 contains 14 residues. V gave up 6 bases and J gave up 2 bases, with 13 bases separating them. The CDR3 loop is CASREQGINTEAFF. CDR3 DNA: TGTGCCAGCAGGGAGCAGGGGATCAACACTGAAGCTTTCTTT.

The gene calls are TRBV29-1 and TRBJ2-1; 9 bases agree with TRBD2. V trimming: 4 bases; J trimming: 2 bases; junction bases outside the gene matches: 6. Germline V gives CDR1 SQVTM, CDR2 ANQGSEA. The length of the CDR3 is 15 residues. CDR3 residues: CSVAAGGRAYNEQFF. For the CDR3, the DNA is TGCAGCGTTGCCGCAGGCGGGAGGGCCTACAATGAGCAGTTCTTC.

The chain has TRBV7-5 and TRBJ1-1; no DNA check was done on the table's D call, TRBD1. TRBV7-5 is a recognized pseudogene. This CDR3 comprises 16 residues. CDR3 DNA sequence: TGTGTCAGAAGCTTAGCCCGACAGGATCCAAACACTGAAGCTTTCTTT. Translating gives CVRSLARQDPNTEAFF.

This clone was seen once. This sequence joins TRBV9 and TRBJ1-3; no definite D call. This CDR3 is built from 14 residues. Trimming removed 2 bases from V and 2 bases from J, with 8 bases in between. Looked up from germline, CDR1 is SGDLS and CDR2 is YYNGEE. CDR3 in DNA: TGTGCCAGCAGCGTCCCCCCCACTGGAAACACCATATATTTT. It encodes CASSVPPTGNTIYF.

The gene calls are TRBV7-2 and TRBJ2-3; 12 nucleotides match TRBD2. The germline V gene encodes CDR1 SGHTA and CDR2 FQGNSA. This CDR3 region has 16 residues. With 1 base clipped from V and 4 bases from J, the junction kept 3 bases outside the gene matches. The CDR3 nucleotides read TGTGCCAGCAGCTTAGGCGCTAGCGGGAGGGCAGATACGCAGTATTTT. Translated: CASSLGASGRADTQYF.

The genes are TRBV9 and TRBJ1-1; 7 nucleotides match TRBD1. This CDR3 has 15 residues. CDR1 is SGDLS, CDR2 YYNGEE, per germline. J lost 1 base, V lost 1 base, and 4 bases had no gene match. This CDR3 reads CASSVRDSKNTEAFF. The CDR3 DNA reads TGTGCCAGCAGCGTACGGGACAGTAAGAACACTGAAGCTTTCTTT.

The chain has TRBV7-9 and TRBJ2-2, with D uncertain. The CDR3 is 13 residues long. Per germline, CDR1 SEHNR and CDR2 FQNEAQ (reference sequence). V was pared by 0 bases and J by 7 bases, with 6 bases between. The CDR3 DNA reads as TGTGCCAGCAGCTTAGCTTCCCTCGGGGAGCTGTTTTTT. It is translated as CASSLASLGELFF.